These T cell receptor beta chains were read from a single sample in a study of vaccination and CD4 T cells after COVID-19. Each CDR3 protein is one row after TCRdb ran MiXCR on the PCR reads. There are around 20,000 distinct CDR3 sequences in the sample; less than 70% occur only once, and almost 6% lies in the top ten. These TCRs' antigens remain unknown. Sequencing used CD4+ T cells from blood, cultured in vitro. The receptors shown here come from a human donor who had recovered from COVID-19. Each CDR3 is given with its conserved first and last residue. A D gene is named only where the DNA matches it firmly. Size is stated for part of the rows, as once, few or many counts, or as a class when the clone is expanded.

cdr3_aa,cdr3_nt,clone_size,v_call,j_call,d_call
CASSLVGTGGYEQYF,TGTGCCAGCAGCTTAGTCGGGACAGGGGGTTACGAGCAGTACTTC,NA,TRBV11-2,TRBJ2-7,TRBD1
CASSRPLAKNTEAFF,TGTGCCAGCAGCCGGCCCCTAGCCAAGAACACTGAAGCTTTCTTT,NA,TRBV5-5,TRBJ1-1,NA
CSAAGTSADNEQFF,TGCAGTGCCGCCGGGACTAGCGCGGACAACGAGCAGTTCTTC,NA,TRBV20-1,TRBJ2-1,TRBD2
CSARLDTQYF,TGCAGTGCTAGATTAGATACGCAGTATTTT,NA,TRBV20-1,TRBJ2-3,NA
CASSIAGAIYQPQHF,TGTGCCAGTAGTATCGCTGGGGCCATCTATCAGCCCCAGCATTTT,NA,TRBV19,TRBJ1-5,NA
CSALRDTSQETQYF,TGCAGTGCTCTACGGGACACGTCCCAAGAGACCCAGTACTTC,NA,TRBV20-1,TRBJ2-5,NA
CASSEQGDQPQHF,TGTGCCAGCAGTGAACAGGGCGATCAGCCCCAGCATTTT,few,TRBV6-1,TRBJ1-5,NA
CSARPHSWTSGDLSSYEQYF,TGCAGTGCTAGACCCCACTCATGGACTAGCGGGGACCTTAGCTCCTACGAGCAGTACTTC,NA,TRBV20-1,TRBJ2-7,TRBD2
CASSQDVRSGGRISGELFF,TGCGCCAGCAGCCAAGATGTTCGGTCCGGCGGGAGGATCTCCGGGGAGCTGTTTTTT,NA,TRBV4-3,TRBJ2-2,TRBD2
CASRAGNEKLFF,TGTGCCAGCAGGGCAGGGAATGAAAAACTGTTTTTT,NA,TRBV28,TRBJ1-4,NA
CASSFISATQETQYF,TGTGCCAGCAGCTTCATCTCAGCGACACAAGAGACCCAGTACTTC,NA,TRBV7-2,TRBJ2-5,NA
CASSLYGQGALEKLFF,TGTGCCAGCAGTTTGTATGGACAGGGGGCTCTTGAAAAACTGTTTTTT,few,TRBV27,TRBJ1-4,TRBD1
CASSSRDRGHEQYF,TGTGCCAGCAGTTCCCGGGACAGGGGCCACGAGCAGTACTTC,NA,TRBV7-9,TRBJ2-7,TRBD1
CASSYGDLGYEQYF,TGTGCCAGCAGTTACGGGGACTTAGGCTACGAGCAGTACTTC,NA,TRBV6-5,TRBJ2-7,NA
CASTIKGMGGGYTF,TGTGCCAGCACCATAAAGGGTATGGGGGGCGGCTACACCTTC,NA,TRBV5-4,TRBJ1-2,NA
CASSIRTPPGEYF,TGTGCCAGCAGTATCCGAACGCCGCCCGGAGAATACTTC,NA,TRBV27,TRBJ2-7,NA
CASSYDGSSYEQYF,TGTGCCAGCAGTTACGACGGTAGCTCCTACGAGCAGTACTTC,once,TRBV6-2/TRBV6-3,TRBJ2-7,NA
CAIRGDRDASPLHF,TGTGCCATCAGGGGGGACAGAGACGCGTCACCCCTCCACTTT,few,TRBV10-3,TRBJ1-6,TRBD1
CSASPQGNGANVLTF,TGCAGTGCTAGTCCACAGGGGAACGGGGCCAACGTCCTGACTTTC,NA,TRBV20-1,TRBJ2-6,TRBD1
CASSDRAATEAFF,TGCGCCAGCAGCGACAGGGCGGCCACTGAAGCTTTCTTT,few,TRBV10-1,TRBJ1-1,TRBD1
CASSQIVGRLTYGYTF,TGTGCCAGCAGCCAAATCGTCGGGAGGCTGACCTATGGCTACACCTTC,NA,TRBV14,TRBJ1-2,NA
CASEGFFSSYEQYF,TGTGCCAGCGAGGGGTTTTTTAGCTCCTACGAGCAGTACTTC,NA,TRBV6-1,TRBJ2-7,NA
CSATGTSGRRYTDTQYF,TGCAGTGCAACCGGGACTAGCGGGAGGAGGTACACAGATACGCAGTATTTT,NA,TRBV20-1,TRBJ2-3,TRBD2
CSGRREETQYF,TGCAGCGGGAGGAGGGAAGAGACCCAGTACTTC,NA,TRBV29-1,TRBJ2-5,NA
CASSRAEGRTGTDTQYF,TGTGCCAGCAGCCGCGCTGAGGGGCGAACCGGCACAGATACGCAGTATTTT,NA,TRBV6-1,TRBJ2-3,NA
CASSLGTVNYGYTF,TGCGCCAGCAGCTTGGGGACGGTCAACTATGGCTACACCTTC,few,TRBV5-1,TRBJ1-2,NA
CAGTDRGNQPQHF,TGTGCCGGCACAGACAGGGGCAATCAGCCCCAGCATTTT,once,TRBV6-2/TRBV6-3,TRBJ1-5,TRBD1
CASSQNRDAYGYTF,TGTGCCAGCAGCCAAAACAGGGATGCCTATGGCTACACCTTC,few,TRBV14,TRBJ1-2,NA
CASSPGTAVNYGYTF,TGTGCCAGCAGTCCTGGGACAGCAGTTAACTATGGCTACACCTTC,NA,TRBV28,TRBJ1-2,TRBD1
CSAAGAYGYTF,TGCAGTGCTGCAGGGGCCTATGGCTACACCTTC,NA,TRBV20-1,TRBJ1-2,NA
CASSLRVTGELFF,TGTGCCAGCAGTTTACGCGTCACCGGGGAGCTGTTTTTT,few,TRBV27,TRBJ2-2,NA
CASSTGQSTDTQYF,TGTGCCAGCAGCACTGGACAGAGCACAGATACGCAGTATTTT,NA,TRBV5-5,TRBJ2-3,NA
CASSDRGSRDTEAFF,TGCGCCAGCAGCGACAGGGGCTCACGGGACACTGAAGCTTTCTTT,NA,TRBV5-1,TRBJ1-1,TRBD1
CASSYGEMVTEAFF,TGTGCCAGCAGTTACGGGGAGATGGTAACTGAAGCTTTCTTT,few,TRBV6-2/TRBV6-3,TRBJ1-1,NA
CASSLIQVGSPLHF,TGTGCCAGCAGTTTGATCCAGGTCGGGTCACCCCTCCACTTT,NA,TRBV12-3/TRBV12-4,TRBJ1-6,NA
CASSLVENTEAFF,TGTGCCAGCAGCTTAGTAGAGAACACTGAAGCTTTCTTT,NA,TRBV7-2,TRBJ1-1,NA
CASSPWTGGNQPQHF,TGTGCCAGCAGTCCATGGACAGGGGGCAATCAGCCCCAGCATTTT,NA,TRBV27,TRBJ1-5,TRBD1
CATSRDRSANAYEQYF,TGTGCCACCAGCAGAGATCGTTCAGCGAATGCCTACGAGCAGTACTTC,NA,TRBV15,TRBJ2-7,NA
CAISESRGKGKTDTQYF,TGTGCCATCAGTGAGTCTCGCGGGAAGGGGAAAACAGATACGCAGTATTTT,few,TRBV10-3,TRBJ2-3,NA
CASSAGHGSGANVLTF,TGTGCCAGCTCCGCGGGACATGGCTCTGGGGCCAACGTCCTGACTTTC,NA,TRBV27,TRBJ2-6,NA
CASSLGGVETQYF,TGTGCCAGCAGCTTGGGGGGCGTTGAGACCCAGTACTTC,NA,TRBV7-2,TRBJ2-5,NA
CASSLSGRAGITGELFF,TGTGCCAGCAGTCTTAGCGGGAGGGCCGGAATCACCGGGGAGCTGTTTTTT,NA,TRBV27,TRBJ2-2,TRBD2
CASSLGQGDNQPQHF,TGTGCCAGCAGTTTAGGGCAGGGGGACAATCAGCCCCAGCATTTT,NA,TRBV28,TRBJ1-5,TRBD1
CSGVRGHEQYF,TGCAGCGGAGTCAGGGGGCACGAGCAGTACTTC,NA,TRBV29-1,TRBJ2-7,TRBD1
CASSIGQRYGYTF,TGTGCCAGCAGCATCGGGCAGCGCTATGGCTACACCTTC,NA,TRBV5-4,TRBJ1-2,NA
CASSLGGSVSYEQYF,TGTGCCAGCAGCTTAGGAGGTAGCGTATCCTACGAGCAGTACTTC,NA,TRBV7-9,TRBJ2-7,NA